This TCR beta chain comes out of a study of T-cell reconstitution after alpha-beta-depleted transplantation in children. Germline V gives CDR1 LGHDT, CDR2 YNNKEL (reference sequence). V lost 8 bases and J lost 0, with 12 bases in between. This CDR3 is built from 14 residues. This clonotype was observed a handful of times. TCRbeta library construction was performed incorporating unique molecular identifiers. TCRdb ran MiXCR on the PCR reads and lists one entry per CDR3 protein. The profile shows hundreds of thousands of distinct CDR3 sequences, 16% of them singletons. The V and J genes are TRBV3-1 and TRBJ2-3; D may be TRBD1 or TRBD2 (5 bases each). Here the sequenced sample was PBMCs from the stem cell graft donor, taken from the stem cell graft. This receptor was taken from a human donor who donated a stem cell graft to a child with acute myeloid leukemia. Here the CDR3 reads CASGGPKSTDTQYF. The DNA for the CDR3 is TGTGCCAGCGGGGGACCAAAAAGCACAGATACGCAGTATTTT.